This is a list of T cell receptor beta chains from one sample in a study of blood T cells in healthy people across ages. TCRdb analysed the 5' RACE reads with MiXCR anew, one entry per CDR3 protein. There are 1 million to 1.2 million distinct CDR3 sequences in the sample; less than 45% occur only once, and around 12% lies in the top ten. Material: blood. The receptor source for this set is a man aged 18 to 30 in good health. The CDR3 runs from the conserved cysteine through the conserved F or W. D genes are given only for firm matches. A clone size is listed for some rows: how often the clone was seen (once, few, many), or a class if it is expanded.

TRBD2,TRBJ2-1,TRBV6-2/TRBV6-3,few,TGTGCCAGCAGTTACGCTAGCGGGGGAACCAATGAGCAGTTCTTC,CASSYASGGTNEQFF
TRBD2,TRBJ2-1,TRBV20-1,NA,TGCAGTGCTAGCCCCCTAGCGGGAACTTACAATGAGCAGTTCTTC,CSASPLAGTYNEQFF
TRBD1,TRBJ2-3,TRBV27,many,TGTGCCAGCAGTTTTGGACAGGGTGGAGTCCCAGATACGCAGTATTTT,CASSFGQGGVPDTQYF
TRBD1,TRBJ1-6,TRBV18,few,TGTGCCAGCTCACCGGGACAGAGCTATAATTCACCCCTCCACTTT,CASSPGQSYNSPLHF
NA,TRBJ2-7,TRBV4-2,NA,TGTGCCAGCAGCCATCCTTTTTACAATGAGCAGTACTTC,CASSHPFYNEQYF
NA,TRBJ2-4,TRBV20-1,NA,TGCAGTGCCACGGGACGGACCCTAGCCAAAAACATTCAGTACTTC,CSATGRTLAKNIQYF
NA,TRBJ1-2,TRBV9,NA,TGTGCCAGCAGCGTCGGAGTACGGTATGGCTACACCTTC,CASSVGVRYGYTF
NA,TRBJ1-3,TRBV6-5,once,TGTGCCAGCGGCAGGGTTGCGGGAAACACCATATATTTT,CASGRVAGNTIYF
NA,TRBJ1-2,TRBV28,NA,TGTGCCAGCAGTTTTCGACACCCAAGCTACACCTTC,CASSFRHPSYTF
TRBD2,TRBJ2-1,TRBV5-6,NA,TGTGCCAGCAGCTTGGTGACTAGCCGAACCTACAATGAGCAGTTCTTC,CASSLVTSRTYNEQFF
NA,TRBJ1-2,TRBV5-1,NA,TGCGCCAGCAGCCTTACTGACGGTAACTATGGCTACACCTTC,CASSLTDGNYGYTF
TRBD2,TRBJ2-1,TRBV5-1,NA,TGCGCCAGCAGCTTCGCTAGCGGGGGGGCCATCTACAATGAGCAGTTCTTC,CASSFASGGAIYNEQFF
TRBD1,TRBJ1-2,TRBV12-3/TRBV12-4,few,TGTGCCAGCAGGCCCGCGGGACAGATTAACTATGGCTACACCTTC,CASRPAGQINYGYTF
NA,TRBJ2-2,TRBV11-2,NA,TGTGCCAGCAGCTTGATGGTCGGGGAGCTGTTTTTT,CASSLMVGELFF
NA,TRBJ2-7,TRBV20-1,NA,TGCAGTGCTAGAAATCCTCGCTCGGTCACCTACGAGCAGTACTTC,CSARNPRSVTYEQYF
TRBD2,TRBJ2-7,TRBV9,NA,TGTGCCAGCAGCGTAGGAAAAGGGGACTACCTGAGCTCCTACAATGAGCAGTACTTC,CASSVGKGDYLSSYNEQYF
NA,TRBJ1-1,TRBV29-1,NA,TGCAGCGTTGGGGAGGGGGGGAACACTGAAGCTTTCTTT,CSVGEGGNTEAFF
NA,TRBJ2-1,TRBV2,many,TGTGCCAGCAGTGAAGCGGGGCAACTAGATGAGCAGTTCTTC,CASSEAGQLDEQFF
NA,TRBJ2-3,TRBV3-1,many,TGTGCCAGCAGCCCTCAAGATGCAGATACGCAGTATTTT,CASSPQDADTQYF
NA,TRBJ1-2,TRBV24-1,many,TGTGCCACCAGTGACCGGACAACCGGCTATGGCTACACCTTC,CATSDRTTGYGYTF